This entry is about one T cell receptor (beta chain). The antigen remains unidentified. This entry comes from a study of cytomegalovirus exposure and HLA in healthy donors. The wider study: According to later analysis, the same platform produced the 120 validation and several hundred first-cohort repertoires.

Germline loops: CDR1 MGHRA, CDR2 YSYEKL. With V trimmed by 4 bases and J by 8 bases, 10 bases remained unmatched. This CDR3 comprises 15 residues. TCRdb's copy holds only in-frame clones and misses some; the assay was immunoSEQ multiplex PCR. The sample comprises 200,000 to 250,000 clones, roughly 84% of which are singletons, and more than 1.5% rests with the top ten. Study-wide results and limits: A few chains tied to CMV proved CMV antigen-specific in vitro. Within the roughly 120 validation repertoires, first-cohort TCR clusters tended to co-occur, according to a later analysis.

The sample consisted of PBMCs. The chain couples TRBV4-1 to TRBJ2-1; TRBD2 agrees at 8 bases. The TCR comes from a woman in her late teens or twenties in good health and CMV-seropositive. The CDR3 bases are TGCGCCAGCAGCCTCGGGACTAGGCGACGAGATGAGCAGTTCTTC. This codes for CASSLGTRRRDEQFF.